The next 29 T cell receptor beta chains were all read from a single sample in a study of human T cells and chemical hapten exposure. Stated time point: patch test 1, 2 weeks after DPC sensitization. Treatment of the sample: therapeutic diphenylcyclopropenone sensitization with weekly scalp DPC. TCRdb re-called the RACE reads with MiXCR, one entry per CDR3 protein. The sample shows about 120,000 distinct CDR3 sequences, about an eighth of them seen only once. The sequences come from whole blood, collected in connection with sensitization to the hapten diphenylcyclopropenone (DPC). These receptors all come from a woman in her forties or fifties with alopecia areata. Some clones in this sample may be carry-over from other donors' samples.

Ten or more counts support this clonotype. This chain joins TRBV28 and TRBJ2-7, with D unresolved. Germline CDR1 reads MDHEN; CDR2 reads SYDVKM. V dropped 2 bases and J dropped 3 bases, with 2 bases sitting between them. CDR3 size: 11 residues. The CDR3 loop is CASSLIYEQYF. In nucleotides, the CDR3 is TGTGCCAGCAGTTTAATCTACGAGCAGTACTTC.

This clonotype appeared many times. The chain carries TRBV7-2 and TRBJ1-1; the D gene is possibly TRBD1 (5 bases). CDR1 SGHTA and CDR2 FQGNSA come from the germline V gene. With 4 bases removed from V and 9 bases from J, the gap between germline ends came to 12 bases. The CDR3 runs 12 residues. The DNA of the CDR3 is TGTGCCAGCAGCTCCCCCTTGGACAAAGCTTTCTTT. Translating it yields CASSSPLDKAFF. The entire variable domain, with the rest obtained from reference TRBV7-2 and TRBJ1-1, is as follows: GAGVSQSPSNKVTEKGKDVELRCDPISGHTALYWYRQSLGQGLEFLIYFQGNSAPDKSGLPSDRFSAERTGGSVSTLTIQRTQQEDSAVYLCASSSPLDKAFFGQGTRLTVV.

In this sample, this clonotype turned up many times. The V call is TRBV7-9, the J call TRBJ2-1; 10 nucleotides line up with TRBD2. Germline V gene data show CDR1 as SEHNR and CDR2 as FQNEAQ (reference sequence). The CDR3 has 14 residues. Trimming took 5 bases from V and 7 from J; bases not matched to a gene: 5. The CDR3 DNA reads TGTGCCAGCAGCCGACTAGCGGGCTCTAATGAGCAGTTCTTC. As protein: CASSRLAGSNEQFF.

A few counts support this clonotype. The chain has TRBV5-1 and TRBJ1-1; 9 nucleotides match TRBD1. Germline CDR1 is SGHRS and CDR2 is YFSETQ. V was pared by 9 bases and J by 2 bases, with 5 bases of the junction left unmatched. The CDR3 has 13 amino acids. CDR3 loop: CATRTGENTEAFF. The CDR3 DNA is TGCGCCACCCGGACAGGGGAAAACACTGAAGCTTTCTTT.

This clonotype has more than one count but fewer than ten. CDR3 sequence: CASSQVEEQFF. DNA of the CDR3: TGCGCCAGCAGCCAAGTAGAAGAGCAGTTCTTC. The chain uses TRBV4-1 and TRBJ2-1, with unresolved D. The V end was cut by 1 base, the J end by 10 bases, with 5 bases between. The CDR3 consists of 11 residues. In germline, CDR1 is MGHRA, CDR2 YSYEKL.

The rearrangement uses TRBV28 and TRBJ2-6; unclear D gene. The CDR3 extends over 15 amino acids. CDR1 MDHEN and CDR2 SYDVKM come from the germline V gene. Trimming took off 7 bases at V and 0 bases at J, with 10 bases between the two ends. CDR3 nucleotide sequence: TGTGCCAGCATTCACGGAGCCTCTGGGGCCAACGTCCTGACTTTC. Its protein product is CASIHGASGANVLTF.

This clonotype has just one count. The chain employs TRBV7-2 and TRBJ1-6, with unresolved D. This CDR3 is 15 amino acids long. V lost 2 bases and J lost 5, with 10 bases in between. Germline V gene sequence: CDR1 SGHTA, CDR2 FQGNSA. CDR3 sequence (DNA): TGTGCCAGCAGCTTATTAGTTACCAATAATTCACCCCTCCACTTT. Its protein is CASSLLVTNNSPLHF.

This clonotype was seen only a few times. The chain couples TRBV6-6 to TRBJ1-2; possible D gene TRBD1, 6 bases. The CDR3 is 15 residues long. The germline V gene encodes CDR1 MNHNY and CDR2 SVGAGI (reference sequence). Trimming left V 0 bases short and J 4 bases short, with 12 bases between. CDR3 in amino acids: CASSYSWTAIYGYTF. CDR3 DNA sequence: TGTGCCAGCAGTTACTCGTGGACAGCAATCTATGGCTACACCTTC.

This clonotype was counted only a few times. CDR3 DNA: TGCAGCGTTTCGGACAGGGGCCTCGAAAGGGCTTTCTTT. The encoded protein is CSVSDRGLERAFF. V usage is TRBV29-1 and J usage is TRBJ1-1; 9 bases are a match to TRBD1. CDR3 length: 13 amino acids. Trimming at V came to 5 bases and at J to 11 bases, leaving 12 bases not matched to a gene. CDR1 and CDR2 from the germline V gene are SQVTM and ANQGSEA.

The chain carries TRBV2 and TRBJ1-1; no definite D call. Germline values: CDR1 SNHLY, CDR2 FYNNEI. Trimming took 3 bases from V and 0 from J, leaving 5 bases between them. The CDR3 runs to 13 residues. The CDR3 reads CASSDPVNTEAFF. The CDR3 DNA sequence: TGTGCCAGCAGTGATCCAGTGAACACTGAAGCTTTCTTT.

In its sample, this clonotype was seen a few times. This sequence joins TRBV11-2 and TRBJ2-1; 9 nucleotides match TRBD2. V shed 5 bases and J 4 bases; nucleotides not matched to a gene: 12. CDR1 and CDR2 from the germline V gene are SGHAT and FQNNGV. The CDR3 is 17 amino acids. The CDR3 DNA reads as TGTGCCAGCAGCCGGGGAGCGGCGGGGGGGATATACAATGAGCAGTTCTTC. Translation: CASSRGAAGGIYNEQFF. The whole variable domain, remainder taken from reference TRBV11-2 and TRBJ2-1, is EAGVAQSPRYKIIEKRQSVAFWCNPISGHATLYWYQQILGQGPKLLIQFQNNGVVDDSQLPKDRFSAERLKGVDSTLKIQPAKLEDSAVYLCASSRGAAGGIYNEQFFGPGTRLTVL.

At least ten counts were recorded for this clonotype. This chain joins TRBV6-4 and TRBJ1-1, with TRBD1 as a possible D gene (5 bases). CDR3 length: 13 amino acids. Germline V lookup: CDR1 MRHNA, CDR2 SNTAGT. The V gene lost 4 bases and the J gene lost 1 base, with 7 bases spanning the gap. CDR3 DNA sequence: TGTGCCAGCAGTGGGGGGGAGAACACTGAAGCTTTCTTT. This encodes CASSGGENTEAFF.

This clonotype was seen repeatedly, ten times or more. The rearrangement joins TRBV11-2 to TRBJ2-7; D remains unclear. This CDR3 has 15 residues. In germline, CDR1 is SGHAT, CDR2 FQNNGV. V was shortened by 0 bases and J by 2 bases, with 11 bases between the two germline ends. The CDR3, as DNA: TGTGCCAGCAGCTTAGATCCCGGCAGCCCCTACGAGCAGTACTTC. Encoded protein: CASSLDPGSPYEQYF.

This clonotype showed up many times. The chain uses TRBV6-5 and TRBJ2-2; D is unclear. Germline V gives CDR1 MNHEY, CDR2 SVGAGI. The V and J ends lost 0 bases and 3 bases respectively, with 11 bases between them. The length of the CDR3 is 16 residues. CDR3 in amino acids: CASSYSGVGYTGELFF. The CDR3 nucleotides read TGTGCCAGCAGTTACTCTGGGGTCGGCTACACCGGGGAGCTGTTTTTT.

V usage is TRBV7-9 and J usage is TRBJ2-1; D is ambiguous. Germline V gives CDR1 SEHNR, CDR2 FQNEAQ (reference sequence). This CDR3 has 13 residues. The V end lost 5 bases, the J end lost 5 bases, and 10 bases lay between the germline ends. The CDR3, as DNA: TGTGCCAGCAGCCAAAACACCGACAATGAGCAGTTCTTC. It encodes CASSQNTDNEQFF.

The chain is built from TRBV18 and TRBJ1-1; 7 bases agree with TRBD1. This CDR3 contains 14 residues. Germline V gives CDR1 KGHSH, CDR2 LQKENI. With V trimmed by 3 bases and J by 5 bases, 6 bases remained unmatched. CDR3 amino acids: CASSPIDRETEAFF. The CDR3 nucleotides read TGTGCCAGCTCACCTATTGACAGGGAGACTGAAGCTTTCTTT.

There are many counts of this clonotype. This chain connects TRBV11-3 to TRBJ2-2; D is perhaps TRBD2 (5 bases). CDR1 is SGHNT and CDR2 is YENEEA in the germline V gene. V lost 1 base to trimming and J lost 4 bases, with 13 bases between them. This CDR3 contains 16 residues. CDR3 DNA: TGTGCCAGCAGCTTAGGAGGAGGCAGCCCCACCGGGGAGCTGTTTTTT. This sequence encodes CASSLGGGSPTGELFF.

This clonotype was detected ten times or more. V is TRBV29-1 and J is TRBJ1-2; 7 bases fit TRBD1. The V and J ends lost 6 bases and 4 bases, in that order; junction bases with no gene match: 5. This CDR3 is 12 amino acids long. Germline V lookup: CDR1 SQVTM, CDR2 ANQGSEA. The CDR3 coding sequence is TGCAGCGTGACAGGGAGTATCTATGGCTACACCTTC. Protein: CSVTGSIYGYTF.

This chain joins TRBV28 and TRBJ2-7, with D uncertain. Germline V lookup: CDR1 MDHEN, CDR2 SYDVKM. The CDR3 runs to 12 residues. V lost 3 bases to trimming and J lost 3 bases, with 6 bases between them. CDR3 in amino acids: CASSFFNYEQYF. DNA for the CDR3: TGTGCCAGCAGTTTCTTTAACTACGAGCAGTACTTC. Supplemented by reference TRBV28 and TRBJ2-7, the full variable domain reads DVKVTQSSRYLVKRTGEKVFLECVQDMDHENMFWYRQDPGLGLRLIYFSYDVKMKEKGDIPEGYSVSREKKERFSLILESASTNQTSMYLCASSFFNYEQYFGPGTRLTVT.

This clonotype was detected many times. The V and J genes are TRBV25-1 and TRBJ1-6; 7 nucleotides align to TRBD1. The V segment lost 6 bases and the J segment 8 bases; nucleotides outside the gene matches: 7. Germline V lookup: CDR1 MGHDK, CDR2 SYGVNS. The length of the CDR3 is 14 residues. The CDR3 DNA reads as TGTGCCAGCAGGAGGAGACAGGGAGATTCACCCCTCCACTTT. Encoded protein: CASRRRQGDSPLHF.

In its sample, this clonotype was seen many times. The rearrangement uses TRBV11-2 and TRBJ2-1; no firm D call. V lost 2 bases and J lost 4, with 9 bases in between. Looked up from germline, CDR1 is SGHAT and CDR2 is FQNNGV. The length of the CDR3 is 14 residues. DNA for the CDR3: TGTGCCAGCAGCTTAAACGCAGCATACAATGAGCAGTTCTTC. This translates into CASSLNAAYNEQFF.

The sample holds a few counts of this clonotype. The chain couples TRBV12-5 to TRBJ1-2; D unclear. Germline assignment: CDR1 LGHNT and CDR2 FRNRAP. V was clipped by 0 bases and J by 8 bases, with 7 bases between them. This CDR3 has 12 amino acids. The DNA for the CDR3 is TGTGCTAGTGGTTTGGTAGAAATGGGCTACACCTTC. It is translated as CASGLVEMGYTF.

This clonotype was found once. V is TRBV28 and J is TRBJ1-5, with 8 bases matching TRBD1. The CDR3 is 16 amino acids. Germline V gene lookup returns CDR1 MDHEN and CDR2 SYDVKM. The V and J ends lost 2 bases and 5 bases, in that order; junction bases with no gene match: 8. CDR3 DNA: TGTGCCAGCAGTTTAGGGAGGCAGGGGGCATATCAGCCCCAGCATTTT. Protein sequence: CASSLGRQGAYQPQHF.

This clonotype was seen repeatedly, ten times or more. The rearrangement joins TRBV11-2 to TRBJ1-6, with D perhaps matching TRBD1 (6 bases). V gave up 3 bases and J gave up 0 bases, with 9 bases separating them. The CDR3 length is 16 residues. Germline V gene sequence: CDR1 SGHAT, CDR2 FQNNGV. CDR3 in DNA: TGTGCCAGCAGCTTTGACAGGAGCTCCTATAATTCACCCCTCCACTTT. It yields the protein CASSFDRSSYNSPLHF.

This clonotype was counted ten times or more. The chain has TRBV14 and TRBJ2-2; D is ambiguous. Trimming stripped 4 bases from V and 9 bases from J, with 12 bases between. The CDR3 is 13 amino acids. Germline lookup yields CDR1 SGHDN and CDR2 FVKESK. The CDR3 is CASSLGTERELFF. Written as DNA, the CDR3 is TGTGCCAGCAGCCTGGGTACCGAGCGGGAGCTGTTTTTT.

This clonotype was seen more than once but under ten times. The chain carries TRBV7-2 and TRBJ2-2, with TRBD1 matching 7 bases. CDR1 and CDR2 from the germline V gene are SGHTA and FQGNSA. The CDR3 totals 15 residues. V lost 1 base, J lost 4 bases, and 3 bases stayed unmatched. CDR3: CASSLDRGSTGELFF. The DNA for the CDR3 is TGTGCCAGCAGCTTAGACAGGGGAAGCACCGGGGAGCTGTTTTTT.

This clonotype was found a few times. The V gene is TRBV28, the J gene TRBJ1-4; D possibly corresponds to TRBD1 (5 bases). V was cut by 3 bases and J by 2 bases, with 13 bases left in between. Germline V lookup: CDR1 MDHEN, CDR2 SYDVKM. The CDR3 sequence is 16 residues long. The CDR3 bases are TGTGCCAGCAGTTTGAAGGCGGGGGTCACTAATGAAAAACTGTTTTTT. It encodes CASSLKAGVTNEKLFF.

In its sample, this clonotype was seen many times. The chain couples TRBV2 to TRBJ1-5, with D maybe TRBD1 (5 bases). The length of the CDR3 is 15 residues. V shed 6 bases and J shed 4 bases, with 16 bases lying between them. From germline, CDR1 is SNHLY and CDR2 FYNNEI. Written as DNA, the CDR3 is TGTGCCAGCAGGGAACATACGACAGAAAATCAGCCCCAGCATTTT. Its protein product is CASREHTTENQPQHF.

This sequence joins TRBV12-3 or TRBV12-4 and TRBJ1-1; D might be TRBD1 (5 bases). V was trimmed by 3 bases and J by 1 base, leaving 12 bases between them. CDR3 length: 15 residues. CDR3 protein: CASSLGPGRNTEAFF. As DNA, the CDR3 is TGTGCCAGCAGTTTGGGACCGGGGCGGAACACTGAAGCTTTCTTT.